The 7 T cell receptor beta chains listed next were all sequenced from one sample in a study of blood T cell repertoires in COVID-19. Sequencing used immunoSEQ multiplex PCR; TCRdb keeps in-frame clones, though not all of them. The sample yields nearly 25,000 clones, roughly 77% seen once. Specimen: peripheral blood. All receptors derive from an older woman with COVID-19, enrolled during active disease.

The chain uses TRBV7-2 and TRBJ2-5, with 10 bases identical to TRBD2. In germline, CDR1 is SGHTA, CDR2 FQGNSA. There are 16 residues in the CDR3. V lost 3 bases, J lost 5 bases, and 9 bases stayed unmatched. The CDR3 loop is CASSFSSGRARETQYF. The CDR3 DNA follows: TGTGCCAGCAGCTTCTCTAGCGGGAGAGCAAGGGAGACCCAGTACTTC.

This clone appeared a single time. V gene TRBV5-6 combines with J gene TRBJ1-2; 10 positions match TRBD1. Unmatched junction bases numbered 9, after V lost 9 bases and J lost 4 bases. Looked up from germline, CDR1 is SGHDT and CDR2 is YYEEEE. This CDR3 has 14 amino acids. CDR3 in DNA: TGTGCCAACCTTTCCGGGACAGGGGCCTATGGCTACACCTTC. Its translation is CANLSGTGAYGYTF.

This clone was seen a single time. DNA of the CDR3: TGTGCCAGCAGCCCTAGCGGGAGTGGGGGAGAGACCCAGTACTTC. The encoded protein is CASSPSGSGGETQYF. The chain links TRBV7-9 to TRBJ2-5; 10 nucleotides align to TRBD2. The CDR3 consists of 15 residues. The J segment lost 4 bases and the V segment lost 5 bases, leaving 7 bases of the junction unmatched. Germline V gives CDR1 SEHNR, CDR2 FQNEAQ (reference sequence). Looking up the rest from reference TRBV7-9 and TRBJ2-5 gives the full variable domain: DTGVSQNPRHKITKRGQNVTFRCDPISEHNRLYWYRQTLGQGPEFLTYFQNEAQLEKSRLLSDRFSAERPKGSFSTLEIQRTEQGDSAMYLCASSPSGSGGETQYFGPGTRLLVL.

This CDR3 reads CASTPQGNNQPQHF. CDR3 in DNA: TGTGCCAGTACCCCCCAGGGAAACAATCAGCCCCAGCATTTT. The V and J genes are TRBV19 and TRBJ1-5, with D possibly matching TRBD1 (5 bases). CDR1 and CDR2 (germline): LNHDA, SQIVND (reference sequence). CDR3 size: 14 residues. Trimming cost V 7 bases and J 3 bases, with 13 bases left between them.

This rearrangement joins TRBV10-3 to TRBJ2-5, with TRBD1 matching over 9 bases. CDR1 and CDR2 (germline): ENHRY, SYGVKD. The CDR3 loop spans 14 amino acids. V lost 6 bases and J lost 3; bases outside the gene matches: 5. As DNA, the CDR3 is TGTGCCATCAGCCGGGACAGGGTCGAAGAGACCCAGTACTTC. It encodes CAISRDRVEETQYF.

The rearrangement links TRBV3-1 (or the pseudogene TRBV3-2) to TRBJ2-7; 10 positions agree with TRBD1. Trimming at V came to 4 bases and at J to 3 bases, leaving 6 bases not matched to a gene. CDR3 length equals 15 residues. CDR1 and CDR2 from the germline V gene are LGHDT and YNNKEL (reference sequence). CDR3 bases: TGTGCCAGCAGCCCAGGACAGGGGGGCTTCTACGAGCAGTACTTC. Translated: CASSPGQGGFYEQYF.

The chain uses TRBV29-1 and TRBJ2-5; 11 positions match TRBD1. The CDR3 consists of 14 residues. V lost 6 bases and J lost 5; bases outside the gene matches: 8. The germline gives CDR1 SQVTM, CDR2 ANQGSEA. CDR3 nucleotide sequence: TGCAGCGTCGGGGGGGACAGGGGGTCTGAGACCCAGTACTTC. Its translation is CSVGGDRGSETQYF.